This TCR beta chain was profiled in a study of CD8+ T cells in alopecia areata. Study-wide points: Tofacitinib did not eliminate many expanded lesional clones from scalp or blood. Lesional scalp exceeded normal scalp in clonality, especially in alopecia totalis/universalis. Normal skin's resident alphabeta T cells are also sequenced in scalp samples. Expanded CD8+ clones among the top 100, and scalp clonality, were significantly decreased by tofacitinib.

For this clone: Its antigen is as yet unknown.

cDNA prepared by RNA extraction and subsequent reverse transcription served as the template for sequencing. Produced via immunoSEQ multiplex PCR; TCRdb's table is partial and in-frame only. Of more than 200,000 clones listed, approximately 40% are singletons. The CDR3 has 15 amino acids. Germline V lookup: CDR1 PRHDT, CDR2 FYEKMQ (reference sequence). V was clipped by 6 bases and J by 5 bases, with 17 bases between them. The treatment denotes: oral pan-JAK inhibitor, 5-10 mg twice daily. The sequence came from a human donor with alopecia areata. Sequenced material: CD4+ T cells sorted from blood, taken at roughly week 38, from a patient treated with tofacitinib. The chain employs TRBV13 and TRBJ2-4, with D possibly being TRBD2 (5 bases). The CDR3 nucleotides are TGTGCCAGCAGTCCATTGACACCCGGGGAAAACATTCAGTACTTC. Its translation: CASSPLTPGENIQYF. Using reference TRBV13 and TRBJ2-4 for the parts outside the CDR3, the full variable domain is AAGVIQSPRHLIKEKRETATLKCYPIPRHDTVYWYQQGPGQDPQFLISFYEKMQSDKGSIPDRFSAQQFSDYHSELNMSSLELGDSALYFCASSPLTPGENIQYFGAGTRLSVL.